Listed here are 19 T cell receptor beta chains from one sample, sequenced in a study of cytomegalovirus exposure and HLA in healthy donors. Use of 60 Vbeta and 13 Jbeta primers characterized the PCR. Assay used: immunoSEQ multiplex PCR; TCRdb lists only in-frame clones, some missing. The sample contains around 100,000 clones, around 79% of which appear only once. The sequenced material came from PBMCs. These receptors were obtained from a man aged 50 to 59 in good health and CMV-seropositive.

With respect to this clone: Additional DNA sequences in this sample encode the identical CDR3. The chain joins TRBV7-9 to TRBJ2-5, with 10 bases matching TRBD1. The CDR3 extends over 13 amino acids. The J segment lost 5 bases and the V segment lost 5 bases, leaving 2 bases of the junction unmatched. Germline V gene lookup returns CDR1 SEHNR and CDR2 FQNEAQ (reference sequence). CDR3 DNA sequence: TGTGCCAGCAGCGGACAGGGGGAGGAGACCCAGTACTTC. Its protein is CASSGQGEETQYF.

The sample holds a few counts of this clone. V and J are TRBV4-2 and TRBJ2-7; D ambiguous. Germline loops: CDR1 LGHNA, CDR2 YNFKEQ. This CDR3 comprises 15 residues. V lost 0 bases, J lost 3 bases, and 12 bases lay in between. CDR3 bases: TGTGCCAGCAGCCAAGAATCATCCCCTAGCTACGAGCAGTACTTC. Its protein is CASSQESSPSYEQYF.

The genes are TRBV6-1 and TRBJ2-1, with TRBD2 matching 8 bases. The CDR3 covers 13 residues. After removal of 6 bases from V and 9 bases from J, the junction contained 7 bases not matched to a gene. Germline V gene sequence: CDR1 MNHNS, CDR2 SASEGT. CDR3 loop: CASRFGGAVEQFF. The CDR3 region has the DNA TGTGCCAGCAGGTTCGGGGGGGCGGTTGAGCAGTTCTTC.

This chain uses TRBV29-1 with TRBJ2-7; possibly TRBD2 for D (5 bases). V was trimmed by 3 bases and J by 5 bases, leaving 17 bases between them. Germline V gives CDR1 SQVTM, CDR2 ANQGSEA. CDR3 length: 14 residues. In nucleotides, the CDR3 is TGCAGCGTTGAGGTTCCCCTTTCCGGGGACGAGCAGTACTTC. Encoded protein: CSVEVPLSGDEQYF.

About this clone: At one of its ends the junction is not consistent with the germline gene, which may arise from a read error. The CDR3 loop reads CASSEWGPRIF. DNA of the CDR3: TGTGCCAGCAGCGAGTGGGGGCCCCGTATCTTC. The chain links TRBV5-4 to TRBJ1-2, with a possible D match to TRBD1 (6 bases). Germline V gives CDR1 SGHNT, CDR2 YYREEE (reference sequence). The CDR3 is 11 amino acids.

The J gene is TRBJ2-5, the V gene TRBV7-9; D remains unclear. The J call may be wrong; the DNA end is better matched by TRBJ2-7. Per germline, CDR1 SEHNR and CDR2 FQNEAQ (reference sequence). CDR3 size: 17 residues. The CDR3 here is CASSLDRPVLSSYEQYF. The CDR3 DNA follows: TGTGCCAGCAGCTTAGATCGTCCAGTTCTTAGCTCCTACGAGCAGTACTTC.

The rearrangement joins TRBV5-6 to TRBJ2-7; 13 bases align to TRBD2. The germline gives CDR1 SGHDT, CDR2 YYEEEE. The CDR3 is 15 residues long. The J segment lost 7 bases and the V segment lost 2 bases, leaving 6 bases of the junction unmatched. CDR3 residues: CASSLGLAGVWEQYF. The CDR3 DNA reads TGTGCCAGCAGCTTAGGACTAGCGGGAGTCTGGGAGCAGTACTTC.

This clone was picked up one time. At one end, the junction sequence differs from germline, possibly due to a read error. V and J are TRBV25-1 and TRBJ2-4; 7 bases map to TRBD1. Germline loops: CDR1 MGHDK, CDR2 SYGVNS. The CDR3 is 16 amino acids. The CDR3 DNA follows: TGTGCCAACAGTGAGCCGGCAGGGGGTTACAAAAACATTCAGTACTTC. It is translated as CANSEPAGGYKNIQYF.

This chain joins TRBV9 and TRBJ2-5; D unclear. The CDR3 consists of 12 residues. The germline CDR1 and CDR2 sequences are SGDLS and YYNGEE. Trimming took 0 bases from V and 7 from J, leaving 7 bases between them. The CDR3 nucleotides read TGTGCCAGCAGCGTAGATAGTTTGACCCAGTACTTC. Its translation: CASSVDSLTQYF.

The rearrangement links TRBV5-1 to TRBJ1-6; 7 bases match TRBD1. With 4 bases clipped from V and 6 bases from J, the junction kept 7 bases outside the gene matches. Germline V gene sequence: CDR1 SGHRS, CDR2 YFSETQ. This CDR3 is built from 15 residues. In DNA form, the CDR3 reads TGCGCCAGCAGCGTGAACCGGGACAGTAATTCACCCCTCCACTTT. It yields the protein CASSVNRDSNSPLHF.

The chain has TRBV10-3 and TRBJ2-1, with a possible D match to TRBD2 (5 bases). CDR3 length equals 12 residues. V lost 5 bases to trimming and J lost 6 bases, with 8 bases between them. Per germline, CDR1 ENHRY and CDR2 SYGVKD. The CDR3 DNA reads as TGTGCCATCAGTCACACTAGCAATGAGCAGTTCTTC. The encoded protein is CAISHTSNEQFF.

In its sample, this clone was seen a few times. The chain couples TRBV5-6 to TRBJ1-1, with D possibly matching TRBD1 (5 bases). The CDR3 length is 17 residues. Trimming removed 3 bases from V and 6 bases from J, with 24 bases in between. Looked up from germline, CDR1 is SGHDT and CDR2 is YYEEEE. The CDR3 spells CASSSYGTRSGIAEAFF. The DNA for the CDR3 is TGTGCCAGCAGCTCGTACGGAACAAGGTCAGGGATCGCTGAAGCTTTCTTT.

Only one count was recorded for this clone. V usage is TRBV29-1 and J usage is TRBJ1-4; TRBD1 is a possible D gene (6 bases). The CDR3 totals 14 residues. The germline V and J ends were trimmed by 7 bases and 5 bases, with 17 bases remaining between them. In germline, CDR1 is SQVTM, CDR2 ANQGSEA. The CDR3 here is CSASAGVRNEKLFF. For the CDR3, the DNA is TGCAGCGCGTCGGCAGGGGTGCGGAATGAAAAACTGTTTTTT.

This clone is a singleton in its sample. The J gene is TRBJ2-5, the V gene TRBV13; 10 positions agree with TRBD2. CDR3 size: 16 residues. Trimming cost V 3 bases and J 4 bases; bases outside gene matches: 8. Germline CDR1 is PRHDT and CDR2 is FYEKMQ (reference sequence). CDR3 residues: CASSLGTSVGVETQYF. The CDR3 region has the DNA TGTGCCAGCAGCTTGGGGACTAGCGTTGGGGTAGAGACCCAGTACTTC. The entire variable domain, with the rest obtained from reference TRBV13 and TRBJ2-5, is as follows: AAGVIQSPRHLIKEKRETATLKCYPIPRHDTVYWYQQGPGQDPQFLISFYEKMQSDKGSIPDRFSAQQFSDYHSELNMSSLELGDSALYFCASSLGTSVGVETQYFGPGTRLLVL.

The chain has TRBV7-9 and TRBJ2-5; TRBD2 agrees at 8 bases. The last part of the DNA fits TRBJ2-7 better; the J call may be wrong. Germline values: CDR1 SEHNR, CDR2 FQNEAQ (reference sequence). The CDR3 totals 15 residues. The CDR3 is CASSLMGLGAYEQYF. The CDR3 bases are TGTGCCAGCAGCTTAATGGGACTAGGAGCCTACGAGCAGTACTTC.

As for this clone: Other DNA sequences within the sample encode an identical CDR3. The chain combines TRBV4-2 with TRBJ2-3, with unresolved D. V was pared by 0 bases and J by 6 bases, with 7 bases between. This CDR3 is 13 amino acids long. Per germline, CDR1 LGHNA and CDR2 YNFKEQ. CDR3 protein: CASSQDREDTQYF. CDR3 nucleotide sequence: TGTGCCAGCAGCCAAGATCGCGAGGATACGCAGTATTTT.

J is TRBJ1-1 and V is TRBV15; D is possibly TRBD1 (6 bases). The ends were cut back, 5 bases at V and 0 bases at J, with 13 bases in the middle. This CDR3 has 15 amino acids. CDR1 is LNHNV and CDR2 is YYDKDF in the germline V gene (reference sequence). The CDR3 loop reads CATSAETGVNTEAFF. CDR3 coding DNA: TGTGCCACCAGCGCTGAGACAGGAGTGAACACTGAAGCTTTCTTT.

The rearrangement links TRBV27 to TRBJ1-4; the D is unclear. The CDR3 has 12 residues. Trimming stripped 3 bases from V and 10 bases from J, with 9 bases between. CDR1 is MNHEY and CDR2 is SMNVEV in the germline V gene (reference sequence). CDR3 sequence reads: CASSFGGSKLFF. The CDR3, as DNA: TGTGCCAGCAGTTTTGGAGGTTCAAAACTGTTTTTT. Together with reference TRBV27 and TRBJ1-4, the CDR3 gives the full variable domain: EAQVTQNPRYLITVTGKKLTVTCSQNMNHEYMSWYRQDPGLGLRQIYYSMNVEVTDKGDVPEGYKVSRKEKRNFPLILESPSPNQTSLYFCASSFGGSKLFFGSGTQLSVL.

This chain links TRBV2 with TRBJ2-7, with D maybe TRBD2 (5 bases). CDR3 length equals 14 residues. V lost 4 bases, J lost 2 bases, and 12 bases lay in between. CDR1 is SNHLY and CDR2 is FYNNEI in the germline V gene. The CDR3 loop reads CASSASSGTYEQYF. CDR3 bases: TGTGCCAGCAGTGCATCGAGCGGCACCTACGAGCAGTACTTC.